The T cell receptor beta chain under discussion was sequenced for a study of cytomegalovirus exposure and HLA in healthy donors. 60 Vbeta and 13 Jbeta primers were used in PCR. Sequencing used immunoSEQ multiplex PCR; TCRdb keeps in-frame clones, though not all of them. The top ten hold approximately 10% of the sample, which has 100,000 to 150,000 clones, about four fifths seen once. Although they were nominally healthy when sampled, donors likely had unrecorded immune exposures. Study-level findings and limits: The study dropped some indistinguishable V segments, TRBV6-2 and TRBV6-3 among them. Rarity held for most TCR sequences, but there were some public TCRs that occurred in many donors. Previously analyzed data showed that most TCR beta V segments were productive at a frequency of about 87% or about 30%.

The CDR3 loop spans 14 amino acids. The V gene's germline CDR1 is SGHTA and CDR2 FQGTGA. Deletions cut 5 bases from V and 0 bases from J, with 8 bases between. To note about this clone: Its antigen is unknown.

This chain uses TRBV7-3 with TRBJ2-1, with D possibly being TRBD1 (7 bases). This TCR was sampled from a male donor in good health and CMV-seropositive. Sequenced material: PBMCs. CDR3 sequence reads: CASSQGGSYNEQFF. Here the CDR3 DNA reads TGTGCCAGCAGCCAGGGGGGCTCCTACAATGAGCAGTTCTTC.